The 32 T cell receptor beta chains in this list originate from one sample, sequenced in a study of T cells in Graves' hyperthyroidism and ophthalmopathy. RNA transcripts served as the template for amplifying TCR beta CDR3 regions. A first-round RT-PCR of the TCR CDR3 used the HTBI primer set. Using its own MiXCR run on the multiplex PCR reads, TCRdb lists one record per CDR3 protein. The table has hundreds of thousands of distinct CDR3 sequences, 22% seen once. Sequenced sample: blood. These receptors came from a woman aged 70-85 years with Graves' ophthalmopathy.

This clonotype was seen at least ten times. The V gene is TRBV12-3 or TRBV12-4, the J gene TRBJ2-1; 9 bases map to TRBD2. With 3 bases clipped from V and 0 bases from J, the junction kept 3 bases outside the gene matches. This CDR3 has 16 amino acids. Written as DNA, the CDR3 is TGTGCCAGCAGTTTGTCTAGCGGGGACTCCTACAATGAGCAGTTCTTC. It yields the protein CASSLSSGDSYNEQFF.

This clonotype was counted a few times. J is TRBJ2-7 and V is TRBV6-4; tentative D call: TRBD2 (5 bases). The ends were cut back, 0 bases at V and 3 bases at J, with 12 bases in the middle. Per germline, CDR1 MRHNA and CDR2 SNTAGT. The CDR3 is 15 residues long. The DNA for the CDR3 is TGTGCCAGCAGTGACTCAGCCGGACTCCACTACGAGCAGTACTTC. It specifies CASSDSAGLHYEQYF.

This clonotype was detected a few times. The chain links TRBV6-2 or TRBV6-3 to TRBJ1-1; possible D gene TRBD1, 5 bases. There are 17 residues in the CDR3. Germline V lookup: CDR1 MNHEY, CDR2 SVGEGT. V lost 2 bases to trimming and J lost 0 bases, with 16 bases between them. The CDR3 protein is CASSYVLPRQLNTEAFF. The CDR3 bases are TGTGCCAGCAGTTACGTTCTCCCCCGACAGTTGAACACTGAAGCTTTCTTT.

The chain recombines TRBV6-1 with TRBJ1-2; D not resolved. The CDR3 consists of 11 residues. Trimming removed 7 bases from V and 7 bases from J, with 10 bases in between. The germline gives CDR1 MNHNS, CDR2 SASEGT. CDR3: CASTRDRGYTF. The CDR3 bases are TGTGCCAGCACTAGGGATCGTGGCTACACCTTC.

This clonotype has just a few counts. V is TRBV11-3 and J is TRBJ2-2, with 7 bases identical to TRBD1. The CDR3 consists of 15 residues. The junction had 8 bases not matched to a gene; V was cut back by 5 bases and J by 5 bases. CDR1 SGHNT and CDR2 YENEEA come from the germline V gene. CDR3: CASSTGTAFTGELFF. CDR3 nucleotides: TGTGCCAGCAGCACCGGGACAGCTTTTACCGGGGAGCTGTTTTTT.

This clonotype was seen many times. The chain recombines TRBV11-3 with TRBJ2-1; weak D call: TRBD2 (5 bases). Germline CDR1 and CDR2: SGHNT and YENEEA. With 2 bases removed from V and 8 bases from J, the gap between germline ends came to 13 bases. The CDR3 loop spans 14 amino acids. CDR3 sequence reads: CASSLRGSNDEQFF. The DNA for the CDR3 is TGTGCCAGCAGCTTAAGAGGGAGTAACGATGAGCAGTTCTTC. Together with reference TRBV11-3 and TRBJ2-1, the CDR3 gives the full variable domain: EAGVVQSPRYKIIEKKQPVAFWCNPISGHNTLYWYLQNLGQGPELLIRYENEEAVDDSQLPKDRFSAERLKGVDSTLKIQPAELGDSAVYLCASSLRGSNDEQFFGPGTRLTVL.

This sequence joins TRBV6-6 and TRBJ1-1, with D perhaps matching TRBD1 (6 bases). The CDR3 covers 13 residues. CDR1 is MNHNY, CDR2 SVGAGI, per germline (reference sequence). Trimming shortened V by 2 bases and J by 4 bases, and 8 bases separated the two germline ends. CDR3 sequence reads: CASSYVRGTEAFF. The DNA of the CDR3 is TGTGCCAGCAGTTACGTCAGGGGCACTGAAGCTTTCTTT.

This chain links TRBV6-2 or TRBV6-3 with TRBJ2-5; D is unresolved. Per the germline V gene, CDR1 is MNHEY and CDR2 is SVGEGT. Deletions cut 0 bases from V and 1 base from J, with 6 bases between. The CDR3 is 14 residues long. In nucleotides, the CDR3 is TGTGCCAGCAGTTACTCGGGAAGCCAAGAGACCCAGTACTTC. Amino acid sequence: CASSYSGSQETQYF.

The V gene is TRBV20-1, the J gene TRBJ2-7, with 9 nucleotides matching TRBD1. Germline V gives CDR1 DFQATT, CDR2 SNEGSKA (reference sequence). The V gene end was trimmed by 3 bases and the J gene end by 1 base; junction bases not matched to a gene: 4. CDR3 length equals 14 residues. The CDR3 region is CSASGDRVSYEQYF. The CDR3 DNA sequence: TGCAGTGCTAGTGGGGACAGGGTATCCTACGAGCAGTACTTC.

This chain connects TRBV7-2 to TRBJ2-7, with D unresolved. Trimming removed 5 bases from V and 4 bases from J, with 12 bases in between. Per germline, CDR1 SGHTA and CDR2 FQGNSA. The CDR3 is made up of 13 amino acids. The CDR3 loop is CASSPQPAYEQYF. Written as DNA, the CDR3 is TGTGCCAGCAGCCCCCAACCAGCGTACGAGCAGTACTTC.

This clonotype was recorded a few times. CDR3 residues: CASSLTPNYGYTF. The CDR3 DNA reads TGTGCCAGCAGTTTAACCCCTAACTATGGCTACACCTTC. The gene calls are TRBV27 and TRBJ1-2; no clear D. This CDR3 has 13 residues. Per germline, CDR1 MNHEY and CDR2 SMNVEV (reference sequence). Trimming shortened V by 2 bases and J by 0 bases, and 4 bases separated the two germline ends.

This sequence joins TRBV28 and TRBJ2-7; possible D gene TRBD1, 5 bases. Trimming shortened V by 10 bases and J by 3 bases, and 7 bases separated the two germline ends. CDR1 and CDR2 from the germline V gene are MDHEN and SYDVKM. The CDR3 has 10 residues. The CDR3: CATGIYEQYF. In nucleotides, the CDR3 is TGTGCCACAGGGATCTACGAGCAGTACTTC.

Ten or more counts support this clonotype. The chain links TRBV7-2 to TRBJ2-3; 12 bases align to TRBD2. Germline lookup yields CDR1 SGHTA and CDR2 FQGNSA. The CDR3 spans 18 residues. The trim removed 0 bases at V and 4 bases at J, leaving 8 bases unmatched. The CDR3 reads CASSLARLAGAGADTQYF. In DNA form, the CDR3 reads TGTGCCAGCAGCTTAGCGCGACTAGCGGGAGCAGGGGCAGATACGCAGTATTTT. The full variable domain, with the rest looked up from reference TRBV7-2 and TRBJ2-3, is GAGVSQSPSNKVTEKGKDVELRCDPISGHTALYWYRQSLGQGLEFLIYFQGNSAPDKSGLPSDRFSAERTGGSVSTLTIQRTQQEDSAVYLCASSLARLAGAGADTQYFGPGTRLTVL.

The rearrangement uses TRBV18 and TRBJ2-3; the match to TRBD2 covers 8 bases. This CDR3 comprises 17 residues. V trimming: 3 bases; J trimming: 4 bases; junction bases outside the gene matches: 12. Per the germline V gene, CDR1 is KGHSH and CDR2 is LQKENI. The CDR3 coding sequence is TGTGCCAGCTCACCGGTCGCCAGCGGGAGAACCGCAGATACGCAGTATTTT. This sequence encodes CASSPVASGRTADTQYF.

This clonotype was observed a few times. This CDR3 is CSARDPRGGHLYEQYF. The CDR3 nucleotides read TGCAGTGCTAGAGATCCGAGAGGGGGACACCTATACGAGCAGTACTTC. The chain joins TRBV20-1 to TRBJ2-7, with TRBD1 as a possible D gene (6 bases). Germline lookup yields CDR1 DFQATT and CDR2 SNEGSKA (reference sequence). V gave up 0 bases and J gave up 4 bases, with 19 bases separating them. The CDR3 runs 16 residues.

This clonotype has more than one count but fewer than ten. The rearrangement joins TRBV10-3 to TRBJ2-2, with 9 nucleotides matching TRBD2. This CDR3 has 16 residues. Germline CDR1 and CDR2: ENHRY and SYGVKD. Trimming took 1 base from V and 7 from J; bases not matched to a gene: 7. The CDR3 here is CAISELREGQGGELFF. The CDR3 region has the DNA TGTGCCATCAGTGAGTTGCGGGAGGGCCAAGGCGGGGAGCTGTTTTTT.

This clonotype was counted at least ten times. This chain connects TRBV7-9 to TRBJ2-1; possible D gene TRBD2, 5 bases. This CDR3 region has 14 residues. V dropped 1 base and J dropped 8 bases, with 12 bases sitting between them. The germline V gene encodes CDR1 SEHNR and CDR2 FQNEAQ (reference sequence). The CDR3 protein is CASSLGTGMYEQFF. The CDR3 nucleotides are TGTGCCAGCAGCTTAGGAACCGGGATGTATGAGCAGTTCTTC.

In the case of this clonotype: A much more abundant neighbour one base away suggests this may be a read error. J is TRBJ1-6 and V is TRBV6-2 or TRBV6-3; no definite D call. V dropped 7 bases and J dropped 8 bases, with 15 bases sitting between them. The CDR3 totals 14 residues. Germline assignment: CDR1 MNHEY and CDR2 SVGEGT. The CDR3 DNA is TGTGCCAGCAATCCAACACAACGGGATTCACCCCTCCACTTT. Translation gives CASNPTQRDSPLHF.

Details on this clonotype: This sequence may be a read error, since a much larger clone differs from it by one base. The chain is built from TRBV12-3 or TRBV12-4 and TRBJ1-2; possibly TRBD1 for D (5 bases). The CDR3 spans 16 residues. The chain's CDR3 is CASSSYPRPGQRGYAF. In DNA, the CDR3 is TGTGCCAGCAGTTCCTACCCTAGACCGGGGCAGAGAGGCTACGCCTTC.

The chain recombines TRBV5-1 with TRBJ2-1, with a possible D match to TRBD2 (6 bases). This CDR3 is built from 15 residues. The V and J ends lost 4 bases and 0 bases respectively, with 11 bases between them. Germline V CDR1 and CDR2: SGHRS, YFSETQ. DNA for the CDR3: TGCGCCAGCAGCGGGGACTCAAGCTCCTACAATGAGCAGTTCTTC. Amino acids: CASSGDSSSYNEQFF.

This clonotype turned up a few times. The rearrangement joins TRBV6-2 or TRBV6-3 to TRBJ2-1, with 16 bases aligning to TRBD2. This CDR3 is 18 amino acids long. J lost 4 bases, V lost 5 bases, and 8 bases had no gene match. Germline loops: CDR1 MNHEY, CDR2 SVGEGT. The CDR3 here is CASSPGTSGGVLYNEQFF. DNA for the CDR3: TGTGCCAGCAGTCCCGGGACTAGCGGGGGGGTTCTTTACAATGAGCAGTTCTTC.

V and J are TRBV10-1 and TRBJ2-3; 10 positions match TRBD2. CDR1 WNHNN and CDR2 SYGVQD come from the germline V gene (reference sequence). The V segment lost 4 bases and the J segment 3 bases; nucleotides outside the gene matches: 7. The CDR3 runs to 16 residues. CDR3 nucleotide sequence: TGCGCCAGCAGTGCCAGGAGACTAGCGGGTACAGATACGCAGTATTTT. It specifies CASSARRLAGTDTQYF.

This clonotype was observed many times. This CDR3 is CASFSGVIQPQHF. The CDR3 DNA is TGTGCCAGCTTCTCCGGGGTTATCCAGCCCCAGCATTTT. The chain combines TRBV28 with TRBJ1-5; D remains unclear. The germline V and J ends were trimmed by 8 bases and 7 bases, with 15 bases remaining between them. The CDR3 extends over 13 amino acids. Germline V gene sequence: CDR1 MDHEN, CDR2 SYDVKM.

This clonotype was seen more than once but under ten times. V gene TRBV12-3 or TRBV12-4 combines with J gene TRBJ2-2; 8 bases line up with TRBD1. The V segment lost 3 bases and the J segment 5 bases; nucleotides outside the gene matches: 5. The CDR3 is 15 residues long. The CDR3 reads CASSLRQGRTGELFF. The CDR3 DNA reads TGTGCCAGCAGTTTGCGACAGGGGAGAACCGGGGAGCTGTTTTTT.

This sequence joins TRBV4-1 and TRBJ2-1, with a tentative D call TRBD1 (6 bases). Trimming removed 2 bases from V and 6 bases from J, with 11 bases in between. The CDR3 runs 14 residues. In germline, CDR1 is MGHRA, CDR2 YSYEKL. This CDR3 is CASSQSVRGNEQFF. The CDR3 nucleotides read TGCGCCAGCAGCCAATCGGTCAGGGGCAATGAGCAGTTCTTC.

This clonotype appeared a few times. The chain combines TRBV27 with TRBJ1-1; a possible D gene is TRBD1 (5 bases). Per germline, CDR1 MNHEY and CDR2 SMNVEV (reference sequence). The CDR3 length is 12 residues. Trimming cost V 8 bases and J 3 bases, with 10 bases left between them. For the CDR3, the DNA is TGTGCCAGCTGGGGCTTGGACACTGAAGCTTTCTTT. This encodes CASWGLDTEAFF.

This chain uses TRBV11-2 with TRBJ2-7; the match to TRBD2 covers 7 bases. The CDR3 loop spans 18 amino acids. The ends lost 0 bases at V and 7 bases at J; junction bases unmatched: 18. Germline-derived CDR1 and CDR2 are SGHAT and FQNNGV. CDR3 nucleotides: TGTGCCAGCAGCTTAGATCTCCCCGTGGCGGGAGCATCCCGGGAGCAGTACTTC. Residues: CASSLDLPVAGASREQYF.

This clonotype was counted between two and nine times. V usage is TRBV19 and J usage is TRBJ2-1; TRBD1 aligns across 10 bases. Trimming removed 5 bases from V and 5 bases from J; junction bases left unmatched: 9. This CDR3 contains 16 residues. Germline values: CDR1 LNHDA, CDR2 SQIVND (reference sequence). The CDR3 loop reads CASSRIRGTGDNEQFF. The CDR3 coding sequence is TGTGCCAGTAGTCGGATTCGCGGGACAGGGGACAATGAGCAGTTCTTC.

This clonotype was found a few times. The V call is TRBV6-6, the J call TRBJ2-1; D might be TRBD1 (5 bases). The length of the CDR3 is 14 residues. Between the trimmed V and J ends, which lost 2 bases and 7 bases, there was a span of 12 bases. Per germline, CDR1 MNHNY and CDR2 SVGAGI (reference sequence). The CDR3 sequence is CASSYLQGRNEQFF. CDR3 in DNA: TGTGCCAGCAGTTACCTCCAGGGTCGGAATGAGCAGTTCTTC.

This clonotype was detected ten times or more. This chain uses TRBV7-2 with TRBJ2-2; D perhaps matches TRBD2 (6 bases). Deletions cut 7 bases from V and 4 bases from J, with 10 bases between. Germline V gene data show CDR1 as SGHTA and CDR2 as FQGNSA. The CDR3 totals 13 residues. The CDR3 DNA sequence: TGTGCCAGCACTCTAGCGTTCACCGGGGAGCTGTTTTTT. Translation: CASTLAFTGELFF.

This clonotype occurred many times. The CDR3 nucleotides read TGTGCCAGCAGTTTCAGTCAGCCTCGCTACGAGCAGTACTTC. Protein sequence: CASSFSQPRYEQYF. The V and J genes are TRBV28 and TRBJ2-7; no firm D call. Germline V gives CDR1 MDHEN, CDR2 SYDVKM. V was cut by 3 bases and J by 3 bases, with 12 bases left in between. This CDR3 is 14 amino acids long.

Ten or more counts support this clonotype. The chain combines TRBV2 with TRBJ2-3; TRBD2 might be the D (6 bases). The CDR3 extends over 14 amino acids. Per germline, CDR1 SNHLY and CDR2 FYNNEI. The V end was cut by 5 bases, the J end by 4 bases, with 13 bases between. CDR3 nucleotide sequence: TGTGCCAGCAGTCTCTCCTCGGGGGCAGATACGCAGTATTTT. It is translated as CASSLSSGADTQYF.